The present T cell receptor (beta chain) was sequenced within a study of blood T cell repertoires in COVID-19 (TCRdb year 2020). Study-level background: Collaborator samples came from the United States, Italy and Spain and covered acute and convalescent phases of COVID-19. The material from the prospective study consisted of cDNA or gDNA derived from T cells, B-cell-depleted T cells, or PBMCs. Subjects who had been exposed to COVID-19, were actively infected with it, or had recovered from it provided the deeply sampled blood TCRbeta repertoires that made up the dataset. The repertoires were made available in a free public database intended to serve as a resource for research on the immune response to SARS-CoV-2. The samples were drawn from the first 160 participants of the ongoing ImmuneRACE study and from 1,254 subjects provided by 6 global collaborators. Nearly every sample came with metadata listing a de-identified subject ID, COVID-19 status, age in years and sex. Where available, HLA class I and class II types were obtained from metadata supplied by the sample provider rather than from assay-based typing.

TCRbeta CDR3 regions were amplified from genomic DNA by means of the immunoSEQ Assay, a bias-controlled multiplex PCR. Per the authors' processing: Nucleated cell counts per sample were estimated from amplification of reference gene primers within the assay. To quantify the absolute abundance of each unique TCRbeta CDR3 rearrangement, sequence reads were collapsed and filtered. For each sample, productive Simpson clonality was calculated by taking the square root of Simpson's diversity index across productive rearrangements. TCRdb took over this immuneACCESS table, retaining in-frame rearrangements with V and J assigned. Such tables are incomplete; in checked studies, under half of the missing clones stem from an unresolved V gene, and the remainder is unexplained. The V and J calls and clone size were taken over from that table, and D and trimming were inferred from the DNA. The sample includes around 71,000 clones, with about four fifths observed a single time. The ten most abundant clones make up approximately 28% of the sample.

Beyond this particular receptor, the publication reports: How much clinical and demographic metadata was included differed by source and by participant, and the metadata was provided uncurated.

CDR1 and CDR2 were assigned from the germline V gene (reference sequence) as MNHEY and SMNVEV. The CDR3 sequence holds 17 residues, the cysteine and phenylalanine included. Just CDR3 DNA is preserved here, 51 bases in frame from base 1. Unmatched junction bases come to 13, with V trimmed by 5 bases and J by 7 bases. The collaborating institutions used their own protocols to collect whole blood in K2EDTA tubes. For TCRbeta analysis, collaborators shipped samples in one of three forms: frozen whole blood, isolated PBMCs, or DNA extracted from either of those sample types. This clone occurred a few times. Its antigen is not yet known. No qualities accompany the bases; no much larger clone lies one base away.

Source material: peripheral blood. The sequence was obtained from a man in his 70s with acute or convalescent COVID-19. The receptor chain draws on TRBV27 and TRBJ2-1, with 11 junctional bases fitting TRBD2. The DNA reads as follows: TGTGCCAGCAGTCCCCGGGGTAGCGGGAGGGCCGGAAATGAGCAGTTCTTC. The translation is CASSPRGSGRAGNEQFF.